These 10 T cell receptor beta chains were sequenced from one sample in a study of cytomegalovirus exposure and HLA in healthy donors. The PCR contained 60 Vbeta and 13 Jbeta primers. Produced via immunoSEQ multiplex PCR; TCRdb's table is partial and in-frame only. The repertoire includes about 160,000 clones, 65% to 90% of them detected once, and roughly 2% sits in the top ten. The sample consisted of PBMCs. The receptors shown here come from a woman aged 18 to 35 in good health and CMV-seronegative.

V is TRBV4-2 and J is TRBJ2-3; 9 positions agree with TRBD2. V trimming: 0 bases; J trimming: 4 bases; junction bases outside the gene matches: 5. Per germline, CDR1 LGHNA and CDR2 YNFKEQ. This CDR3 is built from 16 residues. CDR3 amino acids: CASSQDRAGGADTQYF. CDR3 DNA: TGTGCCAGCAGCCAAGACCGAGCGGGGGGCGCAGATACGCAGTATTTT.

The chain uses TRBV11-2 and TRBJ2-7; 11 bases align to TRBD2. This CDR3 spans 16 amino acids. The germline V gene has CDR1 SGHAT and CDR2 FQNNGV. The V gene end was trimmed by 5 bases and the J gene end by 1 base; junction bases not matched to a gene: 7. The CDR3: CASSQTIAGGSYEQYF. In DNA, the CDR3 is TGTGCCAGCAGCCAAACCATAGCGGGAGGGTCCTACGAGCAGTACTTC. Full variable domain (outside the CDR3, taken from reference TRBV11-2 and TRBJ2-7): EAGVAQSPRYKIIEKRQSVAFWCNPISGHATLYWYQQILGQGPKLLIQFQNNGVVDDSQLPKDRFSAERLKGVDSTLKIQPAKLEDSAVYLCASSQTIAGGSYEQYFGPGTRLTVT.

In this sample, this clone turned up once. The CDR3 DNA reads as TGTGCCAGCAGTTCACCGGGACAGGGCTACTACGAGCAGTACTTC. Its protein product is CASSSPGQGYYEQYF. The chain employs TRBV27 and TRBJ2-7, with 9 bases that match TRBD1. Trimming cost V 4 bases and J 3 bases; bases outside gene matches: 7. CDR1 is MNHEY, CDR2 SMNVEV, per germline (reference sequence). The CDR3 is 15 amino acids.

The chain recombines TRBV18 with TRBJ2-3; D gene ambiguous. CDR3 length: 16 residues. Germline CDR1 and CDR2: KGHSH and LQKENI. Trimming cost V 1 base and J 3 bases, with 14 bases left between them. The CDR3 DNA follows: TGTGCCAGCTCACCACTTGCCGGAGTTGGGACAGATACGCAGTATTTT. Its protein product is CASSPLAGVGTDTQYF.

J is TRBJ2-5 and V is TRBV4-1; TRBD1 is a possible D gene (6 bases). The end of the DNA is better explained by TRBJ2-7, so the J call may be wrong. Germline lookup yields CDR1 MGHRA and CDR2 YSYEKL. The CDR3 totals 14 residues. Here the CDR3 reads CASSQSWGPYEQYF. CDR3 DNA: TGCGCCAGCAGCCAGAGCTGGGGGCCCTACGAGCAGTACTTC.

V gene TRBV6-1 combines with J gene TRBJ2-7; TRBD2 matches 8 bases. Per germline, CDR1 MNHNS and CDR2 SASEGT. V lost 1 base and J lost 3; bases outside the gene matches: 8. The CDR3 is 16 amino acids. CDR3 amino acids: CASSEGLAGSDYEQYF. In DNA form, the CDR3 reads TGTGCCAGCAGTGAAGGCCTAGCGGGTTCCGACTACGAGCAGTACTTC.

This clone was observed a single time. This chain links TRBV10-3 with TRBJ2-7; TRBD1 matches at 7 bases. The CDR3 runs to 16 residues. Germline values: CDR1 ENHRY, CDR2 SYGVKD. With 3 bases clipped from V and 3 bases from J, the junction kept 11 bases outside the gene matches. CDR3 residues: CAISDLDAPGGYEQYF. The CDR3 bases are TGTGCCATCAGTGACCTAGACGCACCAGGGGGCTACGAGCAGTACTTC.

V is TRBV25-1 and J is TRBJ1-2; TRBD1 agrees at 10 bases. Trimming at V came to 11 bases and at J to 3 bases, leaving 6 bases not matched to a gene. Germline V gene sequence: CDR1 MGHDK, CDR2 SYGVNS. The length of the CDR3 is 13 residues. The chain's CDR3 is CAEGTGDYYGYTF. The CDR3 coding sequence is TGTGCCGAGGGGACAGGGGATTACTATGGCTACACCTTC.

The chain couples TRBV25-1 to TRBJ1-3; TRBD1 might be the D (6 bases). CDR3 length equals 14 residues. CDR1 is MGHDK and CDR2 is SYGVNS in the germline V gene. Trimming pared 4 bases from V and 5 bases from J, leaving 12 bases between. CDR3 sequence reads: CASSGQVARNTIYF. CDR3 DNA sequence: TGTGCCAGCAGTGGACAGGTAGCCCGAAACACCATATATTTT.

CDR3 region: CASSESGTETSSYEQYF. The CDR3 DNA follows: TGCGCCAGCAGTGAGTCCGGGACAGAAACTAGCTCCTACGAGCAGTACTTC. This rearrangement joins TRBV10-2 to TRBJ2-7; TRBD1 matches 7 bases. Germline V CDR1 and CDR2: WSHSY, SAAADI. V was pared by 0 bases and J by 0 bases, with 8 bases of the junction left unmatched. The CDR3 runs 17 residues.